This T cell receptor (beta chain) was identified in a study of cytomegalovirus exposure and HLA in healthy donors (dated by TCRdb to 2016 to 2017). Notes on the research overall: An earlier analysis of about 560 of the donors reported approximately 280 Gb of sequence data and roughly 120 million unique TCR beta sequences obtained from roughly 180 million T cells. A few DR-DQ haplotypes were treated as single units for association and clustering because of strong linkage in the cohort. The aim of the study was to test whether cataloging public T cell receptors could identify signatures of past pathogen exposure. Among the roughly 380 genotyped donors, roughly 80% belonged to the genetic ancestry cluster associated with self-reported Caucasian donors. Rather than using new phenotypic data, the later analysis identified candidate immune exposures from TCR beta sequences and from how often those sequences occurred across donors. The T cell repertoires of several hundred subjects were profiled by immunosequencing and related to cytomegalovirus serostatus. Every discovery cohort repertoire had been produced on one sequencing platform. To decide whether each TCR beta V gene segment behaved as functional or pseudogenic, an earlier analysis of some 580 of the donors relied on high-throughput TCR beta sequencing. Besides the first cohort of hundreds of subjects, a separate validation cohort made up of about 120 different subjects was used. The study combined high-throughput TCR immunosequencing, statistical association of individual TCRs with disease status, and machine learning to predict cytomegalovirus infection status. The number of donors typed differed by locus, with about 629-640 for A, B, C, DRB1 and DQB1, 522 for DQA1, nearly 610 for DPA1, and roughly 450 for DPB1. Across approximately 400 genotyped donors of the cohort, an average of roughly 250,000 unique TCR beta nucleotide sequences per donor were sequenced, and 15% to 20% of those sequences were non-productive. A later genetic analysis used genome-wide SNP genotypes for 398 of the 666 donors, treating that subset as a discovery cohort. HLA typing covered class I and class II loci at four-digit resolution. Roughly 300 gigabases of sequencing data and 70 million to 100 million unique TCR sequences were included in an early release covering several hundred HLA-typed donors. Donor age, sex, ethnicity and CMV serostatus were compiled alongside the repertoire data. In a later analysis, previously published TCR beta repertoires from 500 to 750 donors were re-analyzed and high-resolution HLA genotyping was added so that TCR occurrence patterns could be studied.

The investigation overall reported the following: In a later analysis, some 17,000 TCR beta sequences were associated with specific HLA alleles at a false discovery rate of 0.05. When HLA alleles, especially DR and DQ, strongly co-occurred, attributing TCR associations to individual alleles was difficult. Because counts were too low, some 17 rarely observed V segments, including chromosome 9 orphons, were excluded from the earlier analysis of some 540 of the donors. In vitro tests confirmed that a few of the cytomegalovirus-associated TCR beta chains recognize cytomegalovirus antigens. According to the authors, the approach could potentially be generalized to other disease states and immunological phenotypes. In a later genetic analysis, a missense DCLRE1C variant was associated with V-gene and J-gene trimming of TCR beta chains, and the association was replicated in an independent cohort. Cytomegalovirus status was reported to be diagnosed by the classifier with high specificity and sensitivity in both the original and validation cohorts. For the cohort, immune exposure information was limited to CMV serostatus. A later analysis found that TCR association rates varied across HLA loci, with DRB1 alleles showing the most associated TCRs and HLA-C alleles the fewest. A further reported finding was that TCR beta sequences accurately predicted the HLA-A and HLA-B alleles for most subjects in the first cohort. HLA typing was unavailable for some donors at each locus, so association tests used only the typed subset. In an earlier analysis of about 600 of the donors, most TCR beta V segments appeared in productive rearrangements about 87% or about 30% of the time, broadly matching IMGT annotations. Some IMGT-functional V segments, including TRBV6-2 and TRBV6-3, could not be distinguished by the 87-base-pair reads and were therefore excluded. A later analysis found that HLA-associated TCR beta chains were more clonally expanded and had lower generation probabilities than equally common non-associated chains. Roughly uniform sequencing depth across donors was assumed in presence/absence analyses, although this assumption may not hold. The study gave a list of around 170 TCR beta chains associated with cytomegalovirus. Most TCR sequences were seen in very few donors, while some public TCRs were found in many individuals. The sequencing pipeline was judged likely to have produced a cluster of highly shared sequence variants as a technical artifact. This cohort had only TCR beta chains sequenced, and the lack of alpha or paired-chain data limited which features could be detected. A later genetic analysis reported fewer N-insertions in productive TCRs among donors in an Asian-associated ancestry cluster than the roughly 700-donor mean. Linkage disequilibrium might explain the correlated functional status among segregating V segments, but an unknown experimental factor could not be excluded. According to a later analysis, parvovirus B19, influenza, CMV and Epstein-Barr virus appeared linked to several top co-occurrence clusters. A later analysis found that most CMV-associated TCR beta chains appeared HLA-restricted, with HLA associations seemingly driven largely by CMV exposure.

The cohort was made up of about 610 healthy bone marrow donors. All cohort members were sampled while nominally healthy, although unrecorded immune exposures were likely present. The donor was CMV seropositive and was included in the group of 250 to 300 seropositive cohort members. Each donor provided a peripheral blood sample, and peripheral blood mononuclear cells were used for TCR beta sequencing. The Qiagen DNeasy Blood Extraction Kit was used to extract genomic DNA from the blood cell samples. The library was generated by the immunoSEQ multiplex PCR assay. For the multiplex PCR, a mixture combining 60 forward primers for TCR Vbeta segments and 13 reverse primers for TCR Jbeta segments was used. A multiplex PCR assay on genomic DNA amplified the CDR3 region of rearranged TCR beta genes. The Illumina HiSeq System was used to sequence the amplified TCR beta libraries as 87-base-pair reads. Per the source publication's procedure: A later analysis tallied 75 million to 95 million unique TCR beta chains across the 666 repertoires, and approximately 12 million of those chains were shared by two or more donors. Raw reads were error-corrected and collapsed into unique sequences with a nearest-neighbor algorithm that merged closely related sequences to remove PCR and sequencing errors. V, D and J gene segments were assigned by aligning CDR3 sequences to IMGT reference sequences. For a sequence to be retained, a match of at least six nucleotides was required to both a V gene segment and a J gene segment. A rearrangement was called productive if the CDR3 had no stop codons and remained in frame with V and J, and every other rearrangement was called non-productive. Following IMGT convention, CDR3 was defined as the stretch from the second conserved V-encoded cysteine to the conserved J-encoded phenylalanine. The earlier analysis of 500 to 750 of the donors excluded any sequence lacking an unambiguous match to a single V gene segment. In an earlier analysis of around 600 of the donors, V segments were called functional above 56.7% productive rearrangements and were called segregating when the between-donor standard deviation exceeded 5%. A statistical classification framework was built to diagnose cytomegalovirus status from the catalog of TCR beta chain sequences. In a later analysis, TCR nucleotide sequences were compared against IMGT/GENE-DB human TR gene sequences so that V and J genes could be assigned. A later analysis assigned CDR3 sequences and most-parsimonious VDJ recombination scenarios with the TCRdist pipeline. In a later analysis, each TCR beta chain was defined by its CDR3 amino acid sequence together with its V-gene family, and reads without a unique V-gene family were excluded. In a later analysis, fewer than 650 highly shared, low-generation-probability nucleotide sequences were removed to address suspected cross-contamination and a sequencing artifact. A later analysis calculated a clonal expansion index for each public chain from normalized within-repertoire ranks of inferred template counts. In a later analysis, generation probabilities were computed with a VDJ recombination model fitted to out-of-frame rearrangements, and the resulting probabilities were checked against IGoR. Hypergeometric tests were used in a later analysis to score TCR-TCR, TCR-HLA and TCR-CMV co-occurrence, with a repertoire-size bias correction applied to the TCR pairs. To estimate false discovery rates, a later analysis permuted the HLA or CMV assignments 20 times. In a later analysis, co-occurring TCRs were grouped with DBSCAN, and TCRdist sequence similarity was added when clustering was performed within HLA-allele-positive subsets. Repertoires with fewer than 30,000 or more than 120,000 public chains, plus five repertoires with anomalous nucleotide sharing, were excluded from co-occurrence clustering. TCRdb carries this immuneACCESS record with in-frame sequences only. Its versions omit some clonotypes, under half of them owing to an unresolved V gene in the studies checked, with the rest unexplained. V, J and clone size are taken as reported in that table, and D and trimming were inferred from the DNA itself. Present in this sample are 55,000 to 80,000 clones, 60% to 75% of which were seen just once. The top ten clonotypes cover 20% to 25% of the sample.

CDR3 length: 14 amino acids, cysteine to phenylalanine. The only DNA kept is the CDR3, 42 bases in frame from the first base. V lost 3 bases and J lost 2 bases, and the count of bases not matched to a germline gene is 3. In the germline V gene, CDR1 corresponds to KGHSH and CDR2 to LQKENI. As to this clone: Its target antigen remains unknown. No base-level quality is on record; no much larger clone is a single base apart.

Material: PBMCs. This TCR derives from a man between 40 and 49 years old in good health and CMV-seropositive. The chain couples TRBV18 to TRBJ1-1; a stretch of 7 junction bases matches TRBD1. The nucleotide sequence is TGTGCCAGCTCACCGACAGGGATCAACACTGAAGCTTTCTTT. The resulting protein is CASSPTGINTEAFF.